The subject of this entry is one TCR beta chain. Its target is not known. These data belong to a study of cytomegalovirus exposure and HLA in healthy donors. Primers included in the PCR were 60 Vbeta and 13 Jbeta primers. The protocol was immunoSEQ multiplex PCR, while the TCRdb copy is restricted to in-frame clones and leaves out a portion. The profile shows approximately 95,000 clones, 81% of them singletons. Study-wide results and limits: Highly shared variants forming one cluster were likely a sequencing artifact. The classifier reportedly diagnosed cytomegalovirus status with high sensitivity and specificity. Donors were assumed by presence/absence analyses to have roughly uniform sequencing depth.

Trimming removed 6 bases from V and 0 bases from J, with 11 bases in between. Germline V gives CDR1 SNHLY, CDR2 FYNNEI. The CDR3 contains 15 residues. Sequenced: PBMCs. The TCR was taken from a woman between 70 and 85 years old in good health and CMV-seropositive. This sequence joins TRBV2 and TRBJ1-4; no firm D call. CDR3 bases: TGTGCCAGCAGCGCCGTGGGAGCAACTAATGAAAAACTGTTTTTT. Translated: CASSAVGATNEKLFF.